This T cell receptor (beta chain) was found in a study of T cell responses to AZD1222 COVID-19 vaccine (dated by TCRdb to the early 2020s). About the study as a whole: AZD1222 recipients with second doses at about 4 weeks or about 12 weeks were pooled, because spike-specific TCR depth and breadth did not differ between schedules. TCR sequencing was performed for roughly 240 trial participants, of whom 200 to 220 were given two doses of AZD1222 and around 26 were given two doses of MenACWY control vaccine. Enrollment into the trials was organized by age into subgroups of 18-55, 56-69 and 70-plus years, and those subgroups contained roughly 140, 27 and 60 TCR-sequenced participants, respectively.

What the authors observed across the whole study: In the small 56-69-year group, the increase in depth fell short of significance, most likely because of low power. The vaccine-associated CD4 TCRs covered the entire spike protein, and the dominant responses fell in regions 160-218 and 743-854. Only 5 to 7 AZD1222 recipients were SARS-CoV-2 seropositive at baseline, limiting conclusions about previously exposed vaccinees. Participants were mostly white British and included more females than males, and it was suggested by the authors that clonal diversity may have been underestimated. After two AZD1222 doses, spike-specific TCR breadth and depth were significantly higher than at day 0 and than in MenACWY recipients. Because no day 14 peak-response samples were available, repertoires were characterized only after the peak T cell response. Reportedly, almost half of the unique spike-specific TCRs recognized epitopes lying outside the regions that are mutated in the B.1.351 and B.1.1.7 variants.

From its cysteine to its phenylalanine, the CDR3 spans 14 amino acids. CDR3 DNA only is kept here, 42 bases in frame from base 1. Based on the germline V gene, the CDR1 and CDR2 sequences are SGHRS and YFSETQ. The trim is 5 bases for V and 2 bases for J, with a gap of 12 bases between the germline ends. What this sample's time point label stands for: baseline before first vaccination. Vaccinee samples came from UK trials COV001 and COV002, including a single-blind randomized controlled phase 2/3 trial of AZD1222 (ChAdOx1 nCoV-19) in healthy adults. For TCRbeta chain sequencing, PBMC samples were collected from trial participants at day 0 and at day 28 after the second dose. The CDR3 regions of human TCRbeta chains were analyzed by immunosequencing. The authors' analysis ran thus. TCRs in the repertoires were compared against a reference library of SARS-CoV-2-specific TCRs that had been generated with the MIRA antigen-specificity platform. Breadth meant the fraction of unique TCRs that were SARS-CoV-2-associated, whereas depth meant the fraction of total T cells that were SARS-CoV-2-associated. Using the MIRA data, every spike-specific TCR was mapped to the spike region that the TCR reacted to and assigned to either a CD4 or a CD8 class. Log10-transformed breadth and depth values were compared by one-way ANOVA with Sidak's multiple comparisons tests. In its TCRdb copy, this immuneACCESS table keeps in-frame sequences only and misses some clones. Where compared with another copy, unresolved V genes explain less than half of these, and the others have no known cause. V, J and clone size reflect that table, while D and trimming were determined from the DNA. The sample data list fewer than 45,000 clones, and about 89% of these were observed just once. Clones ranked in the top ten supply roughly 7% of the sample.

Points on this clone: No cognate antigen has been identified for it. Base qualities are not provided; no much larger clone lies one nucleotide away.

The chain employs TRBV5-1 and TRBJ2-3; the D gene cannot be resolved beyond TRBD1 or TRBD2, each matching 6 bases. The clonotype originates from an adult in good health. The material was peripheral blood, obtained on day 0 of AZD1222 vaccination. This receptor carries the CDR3 CASRVGGTTDTQYF. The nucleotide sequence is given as TGCGCCAGCAGGGTAGGGGGGACCACAGATACGCAGTATTTT.